This T cell receptor beta chain was captured in a study of CD8+CD57+ T cells in acquired aplastic anemia. Study-wide results and limits: In common between the patients and the controls were around 29 CD8+ CDR3 sequences.

Whoever was chosen for sequencing had shown CD8+CD57+ cell expansion by flow cytometry. Acquired aplastic anemia of severe grade affected all patients. V was shortened by 6 bases and J by 5 bases, with 13 bases between the two germline ends. The CDR3 has 13 amino acids. The germline V gene encodes CDR1 SGHTA and CDR2 FQGNSA. Comments on this clonotype: Antigen specificity is unknown.

Profiling that covered TCR beta VDJ and CDR3 relied on genomic DNA as its template. TCRdb re-called the reads through MiXCR, storing one row per CDR3 protein. This sample has 150,000 or so distinct CDR3 sequences, with more than 45% found just once. The source material was sorted CD4+, CD8+, or CD8+CD57+ T cells (not recorded which) from PBMCs. This receptor was taken from a human donor with aplastic anemia. This rearrangement joins TRBV7-2 to TRBJ1-1, with no clear D. The chain's CDR3 is CASSAEGGTEAFF. Written as DNA, the CDR3 is TGTGCCAGCAGTGCGGAGGGCGGGACTGAAGCTTTCTTT.